Shown below are 27 T cell receptor beta chains from a single sample sequenced in a study of blood T cell repertoires in COVID-19. Here immunoSEQ multiplex PCR was the method, and the copy in TCRdb shows in-frame clones only, minus some. This sample has about 150,000 clones, with roughly 79% found just once. Specimen: peripheral blood. The origin of the receptors is a man in his forties or fifties with active or convalescent COVID-19.

This chain links TRBV27 with TRBJ2-7; 14 bases are a match to TRBD2. With V trimmed by 3 bases and J by 6 bases, 7 bases remained unmatched. The V gene's germline CDR1 is MNHEY and CDR2 SMNVEV (reference sequence). This CDR3 is 16 amino acids long. This CDR3 reads CASSFSGTSGSSEQYF. The CDR3 DNA reads TGTGCCAGCAGTTTCTCGGGGACTAGCGGGAGCAGCGAGCAGTACTTC.

V is TRBV6-5 and J is TRBJ1-1; TRBD1 agrees at 7 bases. From germline, CDR1 is MNHEY and CDR2 SVGAGI. The CDR3 covers 15 residues. The J segment lost 1 base and the V segment lost 4 bases, leaving 6 bases of the junction unmatched. The CDR3 reads CASSFPGGSNTEAFF. The CDR3 region has the DNA TGTGCCAGCAGTTTTCCAGGGGGGTCGAACACTGAAGCTTTCTTT.

This clone was seen just once. The genes are TRBV6-6 and TRBJ1-3, with 8 bases fitting TRBD1. There are 14 residues in the CDR3. Trimming took 7 bases from V and 2 from J; bases not matched to a gene: 4. The germline gives CDR1 MNHNY, CDR2 SVGAGI (reference sequence). The CDR3 reads CASTKGQAGNTIYF. CDR3 coding DNA: TGTGCCAGCACAAAGGGACAGGCTGGAAACACCATATATTTT.

This clone was picked up a small number of times. The V and J genes are TRBV24-1 and TRBJ2-1, with 11 bases that match TRBD1. J lost 8 bases, V lost 8 bases, and 7 bases had no gene match. Germline V CDR1 and CDR2: KGHDR, SFDVKD. The CDR3 runs to 14 residues. Here the CDR3 DNA reads TGTGCCACCACCGGGACAGGGGGGTTGGATGAGCAGTTCTTC. It specifies CATTGTGGLDEQFF.

The V gene is TRBV7-2, the J gene TRBJ2-3; 7 nucleotides align to TRBD2. The CDR3 consists of 17 residues. The V segment lost 5 bases and the J segment 0 bases; nucleotides outside the gene matches: 11. Germline lookup yields CDR1 SGHTA and CDR2 FQGNSA. CDR3: CASSPMGGEASTDTQYF. CDR3 nucleotide sequence: TGTGCCAGCAGCCCCATGGGGGGGGAGGCCAGCACAGATACGCAGTATTTT.

This clone was seen once. V gene TRBV2 combines with J gene TRBJ1-1; D unresolved. Between the trimmed V and J ends, which lost 4 bases and 1 base, there was a span of 13 bases. CDR3 length: 15 residues. Germline V gene data show CDR1 as SNHLY and CDR2 as FYNNEI. The CDR3 sequence: CASSVGGFENTEAFF. In nucleotides, the CDR3 is TGTGCCAGCAGTGTCGGCGGCTTTGAGAACACTGAAGCTTTCTTT.

The rearrangement joins TRBV27 to TRBJ2-6; 8 bases align to TRBD1. Per germline, CDR1 MNHEY and CDR2 SMNVEV (reference sequence). J lost 4 bases, V lost 3 bases, and 5 bases had no gene match. The CDR3 totals 16 residues. The CDR3 DNA follows: TGTGCCAGCAGTTTTCAGGGGGCCAGGGGGGCCAACGTCCTGACTTTC. This gives the protein CASSFQGARGANVLTF.

This chain links TRBV9 with TRBJ2-1; D might be TRBD2 (6 bases). Germline V gene lookup returns CDR1 SGDLS and CDR2 YYNGEE. CDR3 length: 15 amino acids. The V and J ends lost 4 bases and 7 bases respectively, with 18 bases between them. The CDR3 region has the DNA TGTGCCAGCAGCTTCGGGACTCCTGCGGTGAATGAGCAGTTCTTC. Its protein product is CASSFGTPAVNEQFF.

The rearrangement links TRBV27 to TRBJ1-3; D is unclear. V lost 6 bases, J lost 6 bases, and 12 bases lay in between. The CDR3 is 13 amino acids. Germline values: CDR1 MNHEY, CDR2 SMNVEV (reference sequence). In DNA, the CDR3 is TGTGCCAGCAGAGTGTCAGGATCAAACACCATATATTTT. This encodes CASRVSGSNTIYF.

The genes are TRBV6-5 and TRBJ1-6; 7 bases are shared with TRBD1. The CDR3 loop spans 15 amino acids. V lost 4 bases to trimming and J lost 4 bases; unmatched junction nucleotides: 4. Germline V gene data show CDR1 as MNHEY and CDR2 as SVGAGI. CDR3 DNA: TGTGCCAGCAGTTCCCCAGGGGGATATAATTCACCCCTCCACTTT. Translating gives CASSSPGGYNSPLHF.

The J gene is TRBJ2-5, the V gene TRBV7-3; D gene ambiguous. The V end was cut by 1 base, the J end by 7 bases, with 10 bases between. The CDR3 runs to 13 residues. CDR1 and CDR2 from the germline V gene are SGHTA and FQGTGA. The CDR3 nucleotides are TGTGCCAGCAGCTTAAGTTTGACGGGGACCCAGTACTTC. Amino acids: CASSLSLTGTQYF.

This chain connects TRBV18 to TRBJ2-6, with D possibly matching TRBD2 (6 bases). Per the germline V gene, CDR1 is KGHSH and CDR2 is LQKENI. This CDR3 contains 19 residues. Between the trimmed V and J ends, which lost 2 bases and 2 bases, there was a span of 19 bases. The CDR3 nucleotides read TGTGCCAGCTCACCAGAGGGAGGCTTCGTAGGGCCTGGGGCCAACGTCCTGACTTTC. Translation gives CASSPEGGFVGPGANVLTF.

This clone has ten or more counts. This chain connects TRBV19 to TRBJ2-1, with D tentatively TRBD2 (7 bases). The V end lost 3 bases, the J end lost 12 bases, and 18 bases lay between the germline ends. The CDR3 runs to 14 residues. The germline gives CDR1 LNHDA, CDR2 SQIVND (reference sequence). CDR3 in amino acids: CASSMGGAQGGQFF. The DNA of the CDR3 is TGTGCCAGTAGTATGGGAGGGGCACAGGGAGGGCAGTTCTTC.

The rearrangement links TRBV28 to TRBJ1-3; D call uncertain. The CDR3 runs 12 residues. The V end was cut by 2 bases, the J end by 13 bases, with 12 bases between. Germline V gene data show CDR1 as MDHEN and CDR2 as SYDVKM. CDR3 DNA: TGTGCCAGCAGTTTAGTAGAGGGATCTATATATTTT. Amino acids: CASSLVEGSIYF. Full variable domain (remainder filled in from reference TRBV28 and TRBJ1-3): DVKVTQSSRYLVKRTGEKVFLECVQDMDHENMFWYRQDPGLGLRLIYFSYDVKMKEKGDIPEGYSVSREKKERFSLILESASTNQTSMYLCASSLVEGSIYFGEGSWLTVV.

The chain links TRBV9 to TRBJ2-1, with TRBD1 matching over 8 bases. The V and J ends lost 0 bases and 3 bases, in that order; junction bases with no gene match: 2. CDR3 length: 15 amino acids. Germline CDR1 is SGDLS and CDR2 is YYNGEE. The DNA of the CDR3 is TGTGCCAGCAGCGTAGCAGGGGGCCTCTACAATGAGCAGTTCTTC. The encoded protein is CASSVAGGLYNEQFF.

CDR3 sequence: CASSVWGVTTEAFF. DNA for the CDR3: TGTGCCAGCAGCGTATGGGGGGTTACCACTGAAGCTTTCTTT. V usage is TRBV9 and J usage is TRBJ1-1, with D perhaps TRBD1 (5 bases). V was trimmed by 1 base and J by 4 bases, leaving 11 bases between them. The germline V gene encodes CDR1 SGDLS and CDR2 YYNGEE. This CDR3 region has 14 residues.

A few counts support this clone. The J gene is TRBJ2-2, the V gene TRBV7-8; 9 bases align to TRBD2. Germline V gene lookup returns CDR1 SGHVS and CDR2 FQNEAQ. V shed 4 bases and J 4 bases; nucleotides not matched to a gene: 10. There are 17 residues in the CDR3. The CDR3 nucleotides are TGTGCCAGCAGCTCGACCGACAGCGGGAGGATCACCGGGGAGCTGTTTTTT. This gives the protein CASSSTDSGRITGELFF.

This chain connects TRBV12-2 to TRBJ1-2; the D call in the table, TRBD1, was not verified against the DNA. TRBV12-2 is a documented pseudogene. CDR3 length: 17 residues. The CDR3 protein is CASRLPIPSGRAVGYTF. CDR3 coding DNA: TGTGCAAGTCGCTTACCTATTCCCTCTGGCAGGGCAGTAGGCTACACCTTC.

The chain uses TRBV12-5 and TRBJ1-2, with 8 bases fitting TRBD1. V lost 5 bases and J lost 7; bases outside the gene matches: 6. The CDR3 has 13 amino acids. Germline-derived CDR1 and CDR2 are LGHNT and FRNRAP. Here the CDR3 DNA reads TGTGCTAGTGGTCCAGGGGGCGAGATTGGCTACACCTTC. Translated, it gives CASGPGGEIGYTF.

This clone was found a few times. V usage is TRBV28 and J usage is TRBJ2-7; 11 bases match TRBD2. The J segment lost 7 bases and the V segment lost 6 bases, leaving 11 bases of the junction unmatched. The CDR3 extends over 15 amino acids. Per germline, CDR1 MDHEN and CDR2 SYDVKM. For the CDR3, the DNA is TGTGCCAGCAGCCCATTACTAGCGGGAGTGGGGGAGCAGTACTTC. It translates to CASSPLLAGVGEQYF.

The V and J genes are TRBV5-1 and TRBJ2-1; D perhaps matches TRBD2 (6 bases). With 2 bases removed from V and 0 bases from J, the gap between germline ends came to 6 bases. The CDR3 totals 14 residues. CDR1 and CDR2 from the germline V gene are SGHRS and YFSETQ. The CDR3 sequence: CASSFGSSYNEQFF. CDR3 coding DNA: TGCGCCAGCAGCTTCGGGAGCTCCTACAATGAGCAGTTCTTC.

The chain links TRBV5-5 to TRBJ1-1; D is undetermined. Germline V lookup: CDR1 SGHKS, CDR2 YYEKEE (reference sequence). The V gene lost 5 bases and the J gene lost 2 bases, with 13 bases spanning the gap. The CDR3 sequence is 14 residues long. CDR3: CASSRQTLNTEAFF. CDR3 DNA: TGTGCCAGCAGTCGACAAACGTTAAACACTGAAGCTTTCTTT.

V gene TRBV28 combines with J gene TRBJ2-3; D is perhaps TRBD1 (5 bases). Germline values: CDR1 MDHEN, CDR2 SYDVKM. The ends were cut back, 1 base at V and 0 bases at J, with 8 bases in the middle. CDR3 length: 15 residues. The CDR3 region is CASSLFPGSTDTQYF. The CDR3 DNA reads TGTGCCAGCAGTTTATTTCCAGGGAGCACAGATACGCAGTATTTT.

This clone was counted a single time. V usage is TRBV2 and J usage is TRBJ1-2; 7 positions agree with TRBD1. Germline V lookup: CDR1 SNHLY, CDR2 FYNNEI. Trimming removed 4 bases from V and 6 bases from J; junction bases left unmatched: 5. The CDR3 is 13 amino acids. The CDR3: CASSATGYNGYTF. DNA for the CDR3: TGTGCCAGCAGTGCGACAGGGTACAATGGCTACACCTTC. Full variable domain (remainder filled in from reference TRBV2 and TRBJ1-2): EPEVTQTPSHQVTQMGQEVILRCVPISNHLYFYWYRQILGQKVEFLVSFYNNEISEKSEIFDDQFSVERPDGSNFTLKIRSTKLEDSAMYFCASSATGYNGYTFGSGTRLTVV.

The V gene is TRBV2, the J gene TRBJ2-1; 7 bases agree with TRBD2. The CDR3 runs 15 residues. V was clipped by 0 bases and J by 10 bases; unmatched bases: 9. The germline V gene encodes CDR1 SNHLY and CDR2 FYNNEI. The chain's CDR3 is CASSEAPAGRPEQFF. The CDR3 coding sequence is TGTGCCAGCAGTGAAGCTCCAGCGGGACGGCCCGAGCAGTTCTTC. The full variable domain, with the rest looked up from reference TRBV2 and TRBJ2-1, is EPEVTQTPSHQVTQMGQEVILRCVPISNHLYFYWYRQILGQKVEFLVSFYNNEISEKSEIFDDQFSVERPDGSNFTLKIRSTKLEDSAMYFCASSEAPAGRPEQFFGPGTRLTVL.

This clone was seen a single time. V gene TRBV9 combines with J gene TRBJ2-1, with D hard to call. Trimming removed 0 bases from V and 0 bases from J, with 10 bases in between. Germline V CDR1 and CDR2: SGDLS, YYNGEE. The CDR3 length is 16 residues. The CDR3 DNA reads as TGTGCCAGCAGCGTAGGAGGTAGCCCCTCCTACAATGAGCAGTTCTTC. Translation gives CASSVGGSPSYNEQFF.

This clone has a single count. This chain uses TRBV27 with TRBJ1-2, with a weak D call TRBD1 (6 bases). Looked up from germline, CDR1 is MNHEY and CDR2 is SMNVEV (reference sequence). The CDR3 loop spans 14 amino acids. Deletions cut 4 bases from V and 3 bases from J, with 12 bases between. The CDR3 here is CASSSQGRDYGYTF. CDR3 DNA: TGTGCCAGCAGTTCCCAGGGGCGGGACTATGGCTACACCTTC.